These T cell receptor beta chains were read from a single sample in a study of blood T cell repertoires in COVID-19. Profiled with immunoSEQ multiplex PCR; TCRdb holds only in-frame clones, not every one. The data show about 78,000 clones, 80% to 95% seen once. Sequenced: peripheral blood. The source of these receptors is a woman of 80 years or more with acute or convalescent COVID-19. Each CDR3 is given with its conserved first and last residue. Each record gives: J gene, V gene, CDR3 protein.

>TRBJ1-5|TRBV19
CASTLIGAGNQPQHF
>TRBJ1-5|TRBV7-2
CASSSGTGSFQPQHF
>TRBJ2-3|TRBV5-4
CASSLERGTADTQYF
>TRBJ2-3|TRBV9
CASSVDLRGYTDTQYF
>TRBJ2-2|TRBV9
CASSEIQGGGELFF
>TRBJ2-1|TRBV7-2
CASSLLAQLNNEQFF
>TRBJ2-7|TRBV24-1
CATSDPGTGAHEQYF
>TRBJ1-2|TRBV5-1
CASSSPGQTNYGYTF
>TRBJ2-7|TRBV5-6
CASSAGTVDSYEQYF
>TRBJ2-2|TRBV27
CASSLRQGRTGELFF
>TRBJ1-1|TRBV28
CASPPTGLRDMNTEAFF
>TRBJ2-7|TRBV27
CASSSPSRQGALPYEQYF
>TRBJ2-7|TRBV19
CASSTQTGGEQYF
>TRBJ2-3|TRBV3-1/TRBV3-2
CASSQDLASTDSTDTQYF
>TRBJ2-7|TRBV5-1
CASSPGGLAGASEQYF
>TRBJ2-5|TRBV7-9
CASSLSGTGGRETQYF
>TRBJ1-2|TRBV19
CASRAGTGIGYTF
>TRBJ1-2|TRBV19
CASSREGTFYGYTF
>TRBJ1-3|TRBV19
CASAPRGRLSGNTIYF
>TRBJ2-5|TRBV28
CASSGGGQGQETQYF
>TRBJ1-5|TRBV6-2/TRBV6-3
CASSYGSRLNQPQHF
>TRBJ2-1|TRBV19
CASSIDPGTSGRGNEQFF
>TRBJ1-2|TRBV7-2
CASSLGLPTNYGYTF
>TRBJ1-2|TRBV6-5
CASSYGAGGSGYTF
>TRBJ1-2|TRBV19
CASRWGDPNYGYTF
>TRBJ1-2|TRBV19
CASSIQGQANYGYTF
>TRBJ1-6|TRBV19
CASSAGQGLNSPLHF
>TRBJ1-5|TRBV28
CASSPRTGRAGQPQHF
>TRBJ2-7|TRBV4-1
CASSQDDRANFYEQYF
>TRBJ2-5|TRBV24-1
CATSDSGTNQETQYF
>TRBJ2-7|TRBV6-5
CASSYTSGGGYEQYF
>TRBJ2-3|TRBV5-4
CASSLAPLGGTQYF
>TRBJ2-5|TRBV4-2
CASSGSWGQGETQYF
>TRBJ1-4|TRBV7-9
CASSLDPDRPNEKLFF
>TRBJ1-1|TRBV7-9
CASSVGRTGMNTEAFF
>TRBJ2-7|TRBV5-1
CASSSSGYEQYF
>TRBJ1-1|TRBV12-3/TRBV12-4
CASSPPRGLAFF
>TRBJ1-1|TRBV12-3/TRBV12-4
CASSFRGNTEAFF
>TRBJ1-2|TRBV28
CASSLGATRNYGYTF
>TRBJ1-3|TRBV5-1
CASSFSSGNTIYF
>TRBJ1-4|TRBV19
CASSLGVVVEKLFF
>TRBJ1-1|TRBV4-1
CASSPIRQGKAFF
>TRBJ1-3|TRBV5-5
CASSLVDVALSGNTIYF
>TRBJ2-1|TRBV5-1
CASSLADGEYNEQFF
>TRBJ2-7|TRBV27
CASSPWDRVDEQYF
>TRBJ1-2|TRBV4-3
CASSQESANYGYTF
>TRBJ2-7|TRBV7-9
CASSLLAGGEQYF
>TRBJ2-5|TRBV12-5
CASGLGTSQETQYF
>TRBJ2-7|TRBV28
CASSSPGGSSYEQYF
>TRBJ2-1|TRBV3-1/TRBV3-2
CASKGTSGRRNEQFF
>TRBJ1-4|TRBV6-5
CASRVQGDTEKLFF
>TRBJ2-3|TRBV5-4
CASSYGLAGGGGTDTQYF
>TRBJ1-4|TRBV19
CASSMGQGAKKLFF
>TRBJ1-4|TRBV5-4
CASSLQGENEKLFF
>TRBJ2-7|TRBV3-1/TRBV3-2
CASSPTWKRGVHEQYF